This T cell receptor beta chain came from a study of T cells after yellow fever vaccination. TCRdb reprocessed the 5' RACE reads with MiXCR, giving one entry per CDR3 protein. The data show under 300,000 distinct CDR3 sequences, about 7% seen once. A few counts support this clonotype. This receptor was identified in a man aged 25 to 40 who received the YFV17D yellow fever vaccine. The input for sequencing was CD4+ T cells sorted from PBMCs, taken 15 days after the yellow fever booster vaccination.

The CDR3: CASSMVGGVFF. The CDR3 DNA sequence: TGTGCCAGTAGTATGGTTGGAGGGGTGTTCTTC. The chain is built from TRBV19 and TRBJ2-1; D is perhaps TRBD2 (6 bases). The CDR3 covers 11 residues. CDR1 LNHDA and CDR2 SQIVND come from the germline V gene (reference sequence). The V and J ends lost 3 bases and 15 bases respectively, with 12 bases between them.